These T cell receptor beta chains were read from a single sample in a study of cytomegalovirus exposure and HLA in healthy donors. Clones were read by immunoSEQ multiplex PCR, and TCRdb kept only the in-frame ones, dropping some. The sample carries roughly 110,000 clones, 82% recorded once. Sequencing was done on a sample of PBMCs. Source of these receptors: a man aged 25-40 years in good health and CMV-seropositive. CDR3s include the opening cysteine and the closing phenylalanine or tryptophan. The D gene is left open where the match is weak. Expanded clones get a size class; other rows say once, few or many, or leave the size out.

v_call	clone_size	d_call	j_call	cdr3_aa	cdr3_nt
TRBV5-6	.	TRBD2	TRBJ2-6	CASSSPLAGGPGANVLTF	TGTGCCAGCAGCTCGCCACTAGCGGGGGGGCCTGGGGCCAACGTCCTGACTTTC
TRBV4-2	.	TRBD1	TRBJ2-2	CASSQDQQGGAATGELFF	TGTGCCAGCAGCCAAGATCAACAGGGGGGAGCGGCCACCGGGGAGCTGTTTTTT
TRBV9	.	.	TRBJ1-1	CASSAEYSTPAFF	TGTGCCAGCAGCGCCGAATACAGTACCCCTGCTTTCTTT
TRBV30	.	.	TRBJ2-3	CAWSEQGFTDTQYF	TGTGCCTGGAGTGAACAGGGTTTCACAGATACGCAGTATTTT
TRBV6-6	.	.	TRBJ2-7	CASSYSIGSEQYF	TGTGCCAGCAGTTACTCGATAGGGAGCGAGCAGTACTTC
TRBV7-8	once	TRBD1	TRBJ1-1	CASSLGINNWDRGGTEAFF	TGTGCCAGCAGCTTGGGGATAAATAATTGGGACAGGGGAGGGACTGAAGCTTTCTTT
TRBV18	.	.	TRBJ1-1	CASSPGHQNTEAFF	TGTGCCAGCTCACCAGGGCATCAGAACACTGAAGCTTTCTTT
TRBV19	.	TRBD1	TRBJ1-5	CASSYKESAGTAYNQPQHF	TGTGCCAGTAGTTACAAAGAGTCTGCCGGGACAGCCTACAATCAGCCCCAGCATTTT
TRBV11-2	.	TRBD1	TRBJ1-1	CASSDRDREAFF	TGTGCCAGCAGCGACCGGGACAGAGAAGCTTTCTTT
TRBV4-2	.	TRBD1	TRBJ1-2	CASSQKTGGANYGYTF	TGTGCCAGCAGCCAAAAAACAGGGGGCGCTAACTATGGCTACACCTTC
TRBV7-2	.	.	TRBJ1-2	CASSPKGQGRDYGYTF	TGTGCCAGCAGCCCAAAGGGCCAGGGCCGGGACTATGGCTACACCTTC